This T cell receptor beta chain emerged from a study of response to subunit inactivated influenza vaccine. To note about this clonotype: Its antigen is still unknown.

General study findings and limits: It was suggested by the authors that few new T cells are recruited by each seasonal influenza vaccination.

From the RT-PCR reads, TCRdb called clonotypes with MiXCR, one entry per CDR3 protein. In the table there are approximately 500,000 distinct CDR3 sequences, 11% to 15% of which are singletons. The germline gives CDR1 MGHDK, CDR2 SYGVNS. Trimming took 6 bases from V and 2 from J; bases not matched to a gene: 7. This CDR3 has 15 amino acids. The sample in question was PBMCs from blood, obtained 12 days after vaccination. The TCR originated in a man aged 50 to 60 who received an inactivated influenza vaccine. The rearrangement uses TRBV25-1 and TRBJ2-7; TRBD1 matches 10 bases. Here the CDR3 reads CASRPGQGYPYEQYF. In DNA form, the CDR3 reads TGTGCCAGCAGACCGGGACAGGGGTATCCCTACGAGCAGTACTTC.